Following are 26 T cell receptor beta chains from one sample sequenced in a study of technical replicates of blood from a few donors. Using immunoSEQ multiplex PCR, the repertoire was profiled, and TCRdb retains in-frame clones only, with some absent. The sample records 65,000 to 85,000 clones, over 90% being singletons. Sequencing was carried out using T cells isolated from PBMCs. These receptors originate from a human donor in good health.

The J gene is TRBJ1-1, the V gene TRBV5-6, with 8 nucleotides matching TRBD1. CDR1 SGHDT and CDR2 YYEEEE come from the germline V gene. The CDR3 extends over 15 amino acids. With 3 bases clipped from V and 3 bases from J, the junction kept 7 bases outside the gene matches. The CDR3 DNA reads TGTGCCAGCAGCTCCATGTACAGGGGGTACACTGAAGCTTTCTTT. Translating gives CASSSMYRGYTEAFF.

This chain links TRBV6-1 with TRBJ2-6; D unresolved. V shed 2 bases and J shed 2 bases, with 10 bases lying between them. The CDR3 is 16 residues long. Germline V gives CDR1 MNHNS, CDR2 SASEGT. The CDR3 DNA sequence: TGTGCCAGCAGTGAATCGTCGCGGACTGGGGCCAACGTCCTGACTTTC. Encoded protein: CASSESSRTGANVLTF.

The chain links TRBV5-6 to TRBJ2-3, with D maybe TRBD1 (5 bases). Germline V gene lookup returns CDR1 SGHDT and CDR2 YYEEEE. Trimming stripped 2 bases from V and 0 bases from J, with 13 bases between. There are 16 residues in the CDR3. The CDR3 sequence is CASSFVGVTSTDTQYF. Written as DNA, the CDR3 is TGTGCCAGCAGCTTTGTAGGGGTTACTAGCACAGATACGCAGTATTTT.

The chain employs TRBV21-1 and TRBJ2-1; TRBD2, the table's D call, lacks a check against the DNA. TRBV21-1 is labeled a pseudogene. There are 16 residues in the CDR3. The CDR3, as DNA: TGTGCCAGCAGCATGGGACTAGCGGGTTCCGGCAATGAGCAGTTCTTC. Protein sequence: CASSMGLAGSGNEQFF.

The chain joins TRBV2 to TRBJ1-5; 7 bases agree with TRBD1. The V gene's germline CDR1 is SNHLY and CDR2 FYNNEI. The CDR3 consists of 15 residues. After removal of 7 bases from V and 4 bases from J, the junction contained 10 bases not matched to a gene. The CDR3 loop reads CASNLRDSFNQPQHF. The CDR3 nucleotides read TGTGCCAGCAACCTCCGGGACAGTTTTAATCAGCCCCAGCATTTT.

The chain employs TRBV19 and TRBJ1-1; D is uncertain. This CDR3 region has 13 residues. Per the germline V gene, CDR1 is LNHDA and CDR2 is SQIVND (reference sequence). V lost 1 base, J lost 6 bases, and 9 bases lay in between. DNA for the CDR3: TGTGCCAGTAGTATAGTGAGTGAGGCTGAAGCTTTCTTT. Amino acid sequence: CASSIVSEAEAFF.

The chain uses TRBV27 and TRBJ2-1; D is unclear. V was trimmed by 1 base and J by 7 bases, leaving 14 bases between them. Germline CDR1 reads MNHEY; CDR2 reads SMNVEV (reference sequence). CDR3 size: 15 residues. The CDR3 is CASSLFLGTWNEQFF. The CDR3 DNA is TGTGCCAGCAGTTTATTTCTAGGCACCTGGAATGAGCAGTTCTTC.

The rearrangement uses TRBV28 and TRBJ1-4, with 8 nucleotides matching TRBD1. With V trimmed by 3 bases and J by 5 bases, 8 bases remained unmatched. The V gene's germline CDR1 is MDHEN and CDR2 SYDVKM. This CDR3 contains 16 residues. CDR3 DNA sequence: TGTGCCAGCAGTTTTTATTTGGACAGGGCGAATGAAAAACTGTTTTTT. Translated: CASSFYLDRANEKLFF.

This clone has ten or more counts. The V and J genes are TRBV2 and TRBJ1-2; 8 positions match TRBD1. This CDR3 spans 11 amino acids. The germline V gene encodes CDR1 SNHLY and CDR2 FYNNEI. V shed 6 bases and J 7 bases; nucleotides not matched to a gene: 1. Here the CDR3 DNA reads TGTGCCAGCAGGGACAGGGTTGGCTACACCTTC. Encoded protein: CASRDRVGYTF.

This clone was counted once. The rearrangement links TRBV27 to TRBJ2-7; D unclear. The CDR3 covers 11 residues. Deletions cut 5 bases from V and 3 bases from J, with 5 bases between. The V gene's germline CDR1 is MNHEY and CDR2 SMNVEV (reference sequence). For the CDR3, the DNA is TGTGCCAGCAGTACTTACTACGAGCAGTACTTC. Amino acid sequence: CASSTYYEQYF.

V usage is TRBV4-2 and J usage is TRBJ2-7, with 9 bases aligning to TRBD2. V lost 3 bases, J lost 7 bases, and 7 bases stayed unmatched. The germline V gene has CDR1 LGHNA and CDR2 YNFKEQ. The CDR3 runs 14 residues. CDR3 residues: CASSQGLARWEQYF. CDR3 in DNA: TGTGCCAGCAGCCAGGGACTAGCTCGGTGGGAGCAGTACTTC.

V and J are TRBV9 and TRBJ2-1; D remains unclear. Trimming cost V 4 bases and J 14 bases, with 4 bases left between them. CDR3 length: 8 residues. Per the germline V gene, CDR1 is SGDLS and CDR2 is YYNGEE. CDR3 nucleotide sequence: TGTGCCAGCAGCTCTAAGTTCTTC. Its translation: CASSSKFF. Using reference TRBV9 and TRBJ2-1 for the parts outside the CDR3, the full variable domain is DSGVTQTPKHLITATGQRVTLRCSPRSGDLSVYWYQQSLDQGLQFLIQYYNGEERAKGNILERFSAQQFPDLHSELNLSSLELGDSALYFCASSSKFFGPGTRLTVL.

The CDR3 coding sequence is TGTGCCAGCAGCTCCGGGACTAGCGTGTACGAGCAGTACTTC. Residues: CASSSGTSVYEQYF. The gene calls are TRBV13 and TRBJ2-7, with TRBD2 identical over 10 bases. CDR1 is PRHDT, CDR2 FYEKMQ, per germline (reference sequence). The CDR3 consists of 14 residues. Trimming at V came to 4 bases and at J to 4 bases, leaving 4 bases not matched to a gene.

This clone is a singleton in its sample. The genes are TRBV19 and TRBJ2-7, with D perhaps TRBD2 (6 bases). Per germline, CDR1 LNHDA and CDR2 SQIVND (reference sequence). Trimming stripped 6 bases from V and 3 bases from J, with 15 bases between. This CDR3 is built from 14 residues. CDR3 amino acids: CASSSLAENYEQYF. The CDR3 nucleotides read TGTGCCAGTAGCTCGTTAGCGGAGAACTACGAGCAGTACTTC.

The chain couples TRBV29-1 to TRBJ2-7, with a tentative D call TRBD1 (6 bases). V was clipped by 7 bases and J by 2 bases, with 12 bases between them. The V gene's germline CDR1 is SQVTM and CDR2 ANQGSEA. The CDR3 has 12 amino acids. The CDR3 coding sequence is TGCAGCGCTCTGACAGGAACCTACGAGCAGTACTTC. Protein: CSALTGTYEQYF.

The CDR3 DNA reads TGCAGCGTTCCAGGGGCTATGAACACTGAAGCTTTCTTT. Its translation: CSVPGAMNTEAFF. The chain couples TRBV29-1 to TRBJ1-1; D might be TRBD1 (6 bases). Looked up from germline, CDR1 is SQVTM and CDR2 is ANQGSEA. The CDR3 has 13 residues. V gave up 5 bases and J gave up 0 bases, with 10 bases separating them. The complete variable domain, with remaining parts taken from reference TRBV29-1 and TRBJ1-1, reads SAVISQKPSRDICQRGTSLTIQCQVDSQVTMMFWYRQQPGQSLTLIATANQGSEATYESGFVIDKFPISRPNLTFSTLTVSNMSPEDSSIYLCSVPGAMNTEAFFGQGTRLTVV.

The chain couples TRBV27 to TRBJ1-1; 7 bases line up with TRBD1. Germline V gene sequence: CDR1 MNHEY, CDR2 SMNVEV (reference sequence). The CDR3 totals 12 residues. V was clipped by 6 bases and J by 9 bases; unmatched bases: 7. CDR3 protein: CASSVATGKAFF. The CDR3 DNA reads as TGTGCCAGCAGCGTGGCGACAGGGAAAGCTTTCTTT.

In its sample, this clone was seen once. The gene calls are TRBV19 and TRBJ2-3; 7 nucleotides match TRBD2. With V trimmed by 5 bases and J by 1 base, 9 bases remained unmatched. The CDR3 totals 16 residues. CDR1 is LNHDA and CDR2 is SQIVND in the germline V gene (reference sequence). CDR3 amino acids: CASSPVSGKGTDTQYF. The CDR3 DNA reads as TGTGCCAGTAGTCCTGTAAGCGGGAAGGGCACAGATACGCAGTATTTT.

The rearrangement links TRBV7-9 to TRBJ1-2; D gene uncertain. Trimming pared 6 bases from V and 4 bases from J, leaving 15 bases between. The germline gives CDR1 SEHNR, CDR2 FQNEAQ (reference sequence). The CDR3 is 14 residues long. The CDR3 DNA sequence: TGTGCCAGCAGTCACGTCGACAACCCCTATGGCTACACCTTC. Translating it yields CASSHVDNPYGYTF.

This sequence joins TRBV7-2 and TRBJ2-1; 11 bases map to TRBD2. Trimming at V came to 5 bases and at J to 7 bases, leaving 10 bases not matched to a gene. This CDR3 is built from 16 residues. Per germline, CDR1 SGHTA and CDR2 FQGNSA. CDR3 nucleotide sequence: TGTGCCAGCAGCCTAATAGCGGGAGGGGGAAAAAATGAGCAGTTCTTC. Protein: CASSLIAGGGKNEQFF.

This clone is a singleton in its sample. CDR3 nucleotides: TGTGCCAGCAGCTTCGGGGGACAGGGCTTGTTCTATGGCTACACCTTC. Translated: CASSFGGQGLFYGYTF. The V call is TRBV7-9, the J call TRBJ1-2, with 9 nucleotides matching TRBD1. The CDR3 loop spans 16 amino acids. Germline V gives CDR1 SEHNR, CDR2 FQNEAQ (reference sequence). V dropped 3 bases and J dropped 4; count of bases not matched to a gene: 9.

The chain joins TRBV9 to TRBJ2-1; no clear D gene. CDR1 SGDLS and CDR2 YYNGEE come from the germline V gene. The CDR3 contains 11 residues. Trimming stripped 0 bases from V and 9 bases from J, with 4 bases between. CDR3 sequence reads: CASSVGSEQFF. DNA of the CDR3: TGTGCCAGCAGCGTAGGTAGTGAGCAGTTCTTC.

The chain couples TRBV19 to TRBJ1-5; 9 bases match TRBD1. With V trimmed by 5 bases and J by 5 bases, 4 bases remained unmatched. The germline gives CDR1 LNHDA, CDR2 SQIVND (reference sequence). This CDR3 region has 14 residues. The CDR3 protein is CASSLRQGDQPQHF. As DNA, the CDR3 is TGTGCCAGTAGTCTCCGACAGGGGGATCAGCCCCAGCATTTT.

This chain connects TRBV6-1 to TRBJ2-2; D may be TRBD2 (7 bases). CDR3 length: 13 amino acids. The germline gives CDR1 MNHNS, CDR2 SASEGT. V lost 7 bases and J lost 7, with 13 bases in between. CDR3 sequence: CASTRGGIGELFF. Here the CDR3 DNA reads TGTGCCAGCACTAGGGGGGGTATCGGGGAGCTGTTTTTT.

This sequence joins TRBV7-8 and TRBJ2-7, with D perhaps TRBD1 (5 bases). The CDR3 is made up of 13 amino acids. Germline V gene data show CDR1 as SGHVS and CDR2 as FQNEAQ. V was clipped by 5 bases and J by 0 bases, with 8 bases between them. For the CDR3, the DNA is TGTGCCAGCAGCCCCAGGGTCTCCTACGAGCAGTACTTC. It translates to CASSPRVSYEQYF.

The V gene is TRBV27, the J gene TRBJ2-1; 9 bases fit TRBD2. The length of the CDR3 is 12 residues. The ends lost 6 bases at V and 10 bases at J; junction bases unmatched: 4. Germline V lookup: CDR1 MNHEY, CDR2 SMNVEV (reference sequence). CDR3 nucleotides: TGTGCCAGCAGGAGAGGACTAGCGGAGCAGTTCTTC. As protein: CASRRGLAEQFF.